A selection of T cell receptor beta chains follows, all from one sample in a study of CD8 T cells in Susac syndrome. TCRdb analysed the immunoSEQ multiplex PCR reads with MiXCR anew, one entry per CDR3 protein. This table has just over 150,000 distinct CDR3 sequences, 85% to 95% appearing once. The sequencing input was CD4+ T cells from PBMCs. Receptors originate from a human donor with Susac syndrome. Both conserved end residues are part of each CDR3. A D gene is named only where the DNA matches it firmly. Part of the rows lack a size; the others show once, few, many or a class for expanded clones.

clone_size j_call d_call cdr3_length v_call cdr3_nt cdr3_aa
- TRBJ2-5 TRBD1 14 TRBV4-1 TGCGCCAGCAGCCCCACAGGGGTTCGAGAGACCCAGTACTTC CASSPTGVRETQYF
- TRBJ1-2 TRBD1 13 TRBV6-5 TGTGCCAGCACCTACCGGACAGGGGGCGGCTACACCTTC CASTYRTGGGYTF
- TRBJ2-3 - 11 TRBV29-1 TGCAGCGTCTCCGTGCCAGATACGCAGTATTTT CSVSVPDTQYF
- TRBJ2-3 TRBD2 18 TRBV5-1 TGCGCCAGCAGCTCCGGGACTAGCGGGGGTTTTAGCACAGATACGCAGTATTTT CASSSGTSGGFSTDTQYF
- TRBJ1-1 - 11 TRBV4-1 TGCGCCAGCAGCCGGCGCACTGAAGCTTTCTTT CASSRRTEAFF
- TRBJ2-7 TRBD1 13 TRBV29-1 TGCAGCGTGACCCCGGGACAGGGTTCCGAGCAGTACTTC CSVTPGQGSEQYF
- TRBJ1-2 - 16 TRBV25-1 TGTGCCAGCAGTGATGGGTCGGGGGCCGGGAACTATGGCTACACCTTC CASSDGSGAGNYGYTF
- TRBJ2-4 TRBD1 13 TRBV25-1 TGTGCCAGCAGCGGGACAGGGGGAAACATTCAGTACTTC CASSGTGGNIQYF
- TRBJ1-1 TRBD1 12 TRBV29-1 TGCAGCGCCAGACAGGGGGGGACTGAAGCTTTCTTT CSARQGGTEAFF
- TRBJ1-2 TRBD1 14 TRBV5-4 TGTGCCAGCAGCGGAGGACAGGGTGGCCATGGCTACACCTTC CASSGGQGGHGYTF
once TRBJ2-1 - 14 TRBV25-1 TGTGCCAGCGCAGGGGGGGTCGGGGGCAATGAGCAGTTCTTC CASAGGVGGNEQFF
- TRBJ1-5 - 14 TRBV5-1 TGCGCCAGCAGCCTCGGACAGATCAATCAGCCCCAGCATTTT CASSLGQINQPQHF
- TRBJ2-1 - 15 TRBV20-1 TGCAGTGCTAGAGAAAGGGTTAGCTCCTACAATGAGCAGTTCTTC CSARERVSSYNEQFF
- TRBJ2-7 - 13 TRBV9 TGTGCCAGCAGCCCCCAGACAGGAAACGAGCAGTACTTC CASSPQTGNEQYF
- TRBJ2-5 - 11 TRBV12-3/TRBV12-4 TGTGCCAGCAGTCACCGAGAGACCCAGTACTTC CASSHRETQYF
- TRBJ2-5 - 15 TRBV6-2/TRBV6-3 TGTGCCAGCAGTTACCTGCAGGGACCTCAAGAGACCCAGTACTTC CASSYLQGPQETQYF
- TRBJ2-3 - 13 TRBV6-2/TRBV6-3 TGTGCCAGCAGCCCTCCGGACTTAGATACGCAGTATTTT CASSPPDLDTQYF
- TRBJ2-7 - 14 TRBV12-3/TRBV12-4 TGTGCCAGCAGTTTACAGGGGGGGAACTACGAGCAGTACTTC CASSLQGGNYEQYF
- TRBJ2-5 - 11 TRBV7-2 TGTGCCAGCAGCGAGCAAGAGACCCAGTACTTC CASSEQETQYF
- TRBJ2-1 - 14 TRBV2 TGTGCCAGCAGTGAAGTCGCTGGACCGGCGGAGCAGTTCTTC CASSEVAGPAEQFF
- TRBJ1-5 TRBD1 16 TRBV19 TGTGCCAGTAGCCGGCGTTGGACAGGGGGTAATCAGCCCCAGCATTTT CASSRRWTGGNQPQHF
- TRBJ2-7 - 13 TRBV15 TGTGCCACCAGCAGGGGGGCTGCCTACGAGCAGTACTTC CATSRGAAYEQYF
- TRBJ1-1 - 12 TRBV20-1 TGCAGTGCTACGAGGGGGACCACTGAAGCTTTCTTT CSATRGTTEAFF
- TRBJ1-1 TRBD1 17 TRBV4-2 TGTGCCAGCAGCCAAGGGGACAGGGGAGGAGGGGACACTGAAGCTTTCTTT CASSQGDRGGGDTEAFF
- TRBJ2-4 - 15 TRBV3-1 TGTGCCAGCAGCCCACCGGGACACCGGGAAAACATTCAGTACTTC CASSPPGHRENIQYF
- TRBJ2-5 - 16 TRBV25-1 TGTGCCAGCAGTGAATTCGGCGTGGGAAGAGGAGAGACCCAGTACTTC CASSEFGVGRGETQYF
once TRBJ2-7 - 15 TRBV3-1 TGTGCCAGCAGCCAAGCCATGGACAGTCACTACGAGCAGTACTTC CASSQAMDSHYEQYF
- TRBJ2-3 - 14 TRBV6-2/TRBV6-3 TGTGCCAGCAGTTACTTGGGATTACCAGATACGCAGTATTTT CASSYLGLPDTQYF
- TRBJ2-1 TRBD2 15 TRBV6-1 TGTGCCAGCAGTGTGCGCGGGAGCTCCTACAATGAGCAGTTCTTC CASSVRGSSYNEQFF
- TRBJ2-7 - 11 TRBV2 TGTGCCAGCAGGAACACCTACGAGCAGTACTTC CASRNTYEQYF
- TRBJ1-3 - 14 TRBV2 TGTGCCAGCAGTGTAGCGGAGCTCGGAAACACCATATATTTT CASSVAELGNTIYF
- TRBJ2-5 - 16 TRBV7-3 TGTGCCAGCAGCTTGGGTCCGGGAGAGTTGGAAGAGACCCAGTACTTC CASSLGPGELEETQYF
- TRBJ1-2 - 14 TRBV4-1 TGCGCCAGCAGCCAACCGGGACTGAACTATGGCTACACCTTC CASSQPGLNYGYTF
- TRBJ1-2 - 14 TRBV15 TGTGCCACCCAGCGGGGCACTTCTAACTATGGCTACACCTTC CATQRGTSNYGYTF
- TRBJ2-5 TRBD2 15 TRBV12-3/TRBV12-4 TGTGCCAGCAGTCCCTGGACTAGCGGGGAAGAGACCCAGTACTTC CASSPWTSGEETQYF
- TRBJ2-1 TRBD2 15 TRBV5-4 TGTGCCAGCAGCTTCGTTAGCGGGGGATACAATGAGCAGTTCTTC CASSFVSGGYNEQFF
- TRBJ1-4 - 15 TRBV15 TGTGCCACCAGCAGACCTGCACTCAGGGGCGAAAAACTGTTTTTT CATSRPALRGEKLFF
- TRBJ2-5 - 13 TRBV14 TGTGCCAGCAGCCAACTGCCCGCGGAGACCCAGTACTTC CASSQLPAETQYF
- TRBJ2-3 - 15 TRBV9 TGTGCCAGCAGCGTAGGCGGGCGCAACACAGATACGCAGTATTTT CASSVGGRNTDTQYF
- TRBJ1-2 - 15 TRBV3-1 TGTGCCAGCAGTCAAGAGGAGCTTCTTAAAAAGGGCTACACCTTC CASSQEELLKKGYTF
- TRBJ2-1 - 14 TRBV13 TGTGCCAGCAGCTTACGCCGGGAATACAATGAGCAGTTCTTC CASSLRREYNEQFF
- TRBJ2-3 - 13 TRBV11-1 TGTGCCAGCAGCTTGGGGGCCGGAGATACGCAGTATTTT CASSLGAGDTQYF
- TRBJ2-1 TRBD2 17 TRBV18 TGTGCCAGCTCACAATTCCCGCTAGCGGGGGATTTCAATGAGCAGTTCTTC CASSQFPLAGDFNEQFF
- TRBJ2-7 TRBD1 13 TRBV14 TGTGCCAGCAGCAAGACAGGGTTGGACGAGCAGTACTTC CASSKTGLDEQYF
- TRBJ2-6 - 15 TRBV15 TGTGCCACCAGGGAGATGAGGAGCGGGGCCAACGTCCTGACTTTC CATREMRSGANVLTF
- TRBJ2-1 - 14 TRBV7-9 TGTGCCAGCAGCCTCTCGGGCGGCGCCGATGAGCAGTTCTTC CASSLSGGADEQFF
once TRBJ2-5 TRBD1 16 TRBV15 TGTGCCACCAGCTTTACGCCGGGACAGATCCAAGAGACCCAGTACTTC CATSFTPGQIQETQYF
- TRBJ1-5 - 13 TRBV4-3 TGCGCCAGCAGCCAAGGGACACTTGAACCCCAGCATTTT CASSQGTLEPQHF
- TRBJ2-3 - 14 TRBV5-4 TGTGCCAGCACCGGAGGGGATGTCACAGATACGCAGTATTTT CASTGGDVTDTQYF
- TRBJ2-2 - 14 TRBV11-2 TGTGCCAGCAGCAGCTTACCCGGGACCGGGGAGCTGTTTTTT CASSSLPGTGELFF
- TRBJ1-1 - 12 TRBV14 TGTGCCAGCAGCCAAGACAGTAGGGCCGCTTTCTTT CASSQDSRAAFF
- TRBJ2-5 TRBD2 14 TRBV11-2 TGTGCCAGCAGCTTTGGACTAGCGAGTGAGACCCAGTACTTC CASSFGLASETQYF
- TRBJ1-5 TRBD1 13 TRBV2 TGTGCCAGCACTTTAGACAGGGTACAGCCCCAGCATTTT CASTLDRVQPQHF
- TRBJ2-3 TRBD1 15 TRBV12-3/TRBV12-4 TGTGCCAGCAGTTTCGGGACAGGGGGCACAGATACGCAGTATTTT CASSFGTGGTDTQYF
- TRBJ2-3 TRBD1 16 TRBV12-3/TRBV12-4 TGTGCCAGCAGTTCCTCAGGACAGGGATTCACAGATACGCAGTATTTT CASSSSGQGFTDTQYF
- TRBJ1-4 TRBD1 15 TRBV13 TGTGCCAGCAGCAGACAGGGGGCTGTTAATGAAAAACTGTTTTTT CASSRQGAVNEKLFF
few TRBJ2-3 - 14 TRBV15 TGTGCCACCAGTCGCGGACTTTACACAGATACGCAGTATTTT CATSRGLYTDTQYF